These 12 T cell receptor beta chains came from one sample sequenced in a study of neurological immune-mediated disorders. In TCRdb, the 5' RACE reads were re-called with MiXCR into one record per CDR3 protein. This table holds about 46,000 distinct CDR3 sequences, about 1.8% found once. Sample: PBMCs. Receptors originate from a woman aged 40-49 years with multiple sclerosis.

This clonotype was seen many times. This chain's CDR3 is CASSEWGDRGTDTQYF. The CDR3 coding sequence is TGTGCCAGCAGTGAATGGGGGGACAGGGGGACAGATACGCAGTATTTT. The chain joins TRBV25-1 to TRBJ2-3; 11 bases agree with TRBD1. This CDR3 is 16 amino acids long. Germline V gene data show CDR1 as MGHDK and CDR2 as SYGVNS. V was pared by 1 base and J by 3 bases, with 3 bases of the junction left unmatched.

This clonotype was counted ten times or more. The chain links TRBV20-1 to TRBJ1-1, with 7 positions matching TRBD1. CDR1 DFQATT and CDR2 SNEGSKA come from the germline V gene (reference sequence). The CDR3 is 12 residues long. After removal of 6 bases from V and 5 bases from J, the junction contained 6 bases not matched to a gene. For the CDR3, the DNA is TGCAGTGCAAACTACAGGGGAACTGAAGCTTTCTTT. Its protein product is CSANYRGTEAFF.

The CDR3 DNA follows: TGTGCCAGCAGGCGGGACTCGGGGGCAGATACGCAGTATTTT. Amino acids: CASRRDSGADTQYF. V usage is TRBV2 and J usage is TRBJ2-3, with a possible D match to TRBD2 (6 bases). V dropped 6 bases and J dropped 4 bases, with 14 bases sitting between them. This CDR3 comprises 14 residues. Germline V lookup: CDR1 SNHLY, CDR2 FYNNEI.

This clonotype was counted at least ten times. The V and J genes are TRBV3-1 and TRBJ2-7; possibly TRBD2 for D (6 bases). CDR1 and CDR2 (germline): LGHDT, YNNKEL (reference sequence). The V end lost 1 base, the J end lost 4 bases, and 11 bases lay between the germline ends. The CDR3 has 14 amino acids. The CDR3 sequence: CASSQGQGGYEQYF. The CDR3, as DNA: TGTGCCAGCAGCCAAGGGCAGGGAGGATACGAGCAGTACTTC.

This clonotype was observed at least ten times. The chain couples TRBV10-2 to TRBJ2-3; the D gene is possibly TRBD2 (6 bases). CDR1 is WSHSY, CDR2 SAAADI, per germline. The CDR3 is 12 amino acids. Trimming took 3 bases from V and 8 from J, leaving 9 bases between them. The CDR3 spells CASSDGGSTQYF. In nucleotides, the CDR3 is TGCGCCAGCAGTGACGGGGGAAGTACGCAGTATTTT.

This clonotype showed up many times. This chain links TRBV18 with TRBJ1-1; 9 bases are a match to TRBD1. The CDR3 runs to 13 residues. V lost 8 bases to trimming and J lost 1 base; unmatched junction nucleotides: 2. The V gene's germline CDR1 is KGHSH and CDR2 LQKENI. The CDR3 nucleotides are TGTGCCAGCGGGGGACAGGGGAACACTGAAGCTTTCTTT. Its protein product is CASGGQGNTEAFF.

This clonotype appeared many times. The chain employs TRBV7-3 and TRBJ2-1; 8 bases are shared with TRBD1. CDR3 size: 16 residues. Germline CDR1 reads SGHTA; CDR2 reads FQGTGA. With V trimmed by 2 bases and J by 8 bases, 11 bases remained unmatched. The CDR3 region has the DNA TGTGCCAGCAGCTTAGGGCCGGGACAGGCTCTGGATGAGCAGTTCTTC. Its translation is CASSLGPGQALDEQFF.

This clonotype has at least ten counts. This rearrangement joins TRBV5-1 to TRBJ2-7; 7 bases line up with TRBD1. The ends lost 6 bases at V and 2 bases at J; junction bases unmatched: 8. The germline V gene has CDR1 SGHRS and CDR2 YFSETQ. This CDR3 region has 14 residues. In DNA form, the CDR3 reads TGCGCCAGCACCATCTCCCAGGGGGCCTACGAGCAGTACTTC. Encoded protein: CASTISQGAYEQYF.

This clonotype was detected only a few times. The chain links TRBV4-2 to TRBJ1-5; 8 bases align to TRBD1. Germline lookup yields CDR1 LGHNA and CDR2 YNFKEQ. V shed 1 base and J 4 bases; nucleotides not matched to a gene: 9. The CDR3 length is 17 residues. The CDR3 bases are TGTGCCAGCAGCCAAGCCCGAGGAGACAGGGGAAATCAGCCCCAGCATTTT. It codes for CASSQARGDRGNQPQHF.

This clonotype was picked up many times. The V call is TRBV6-5, the J call TRBJ2-6; D gene uncertain. The V gene's germline CDR1 is MNHEY and CDR2 SVGAGI. Trimming removed 6 bases at V and 0 bases at J, with 12 bases between. This CDR3 has 16 amino acids. This CDR3 reads CASSRTPFSGANVLTF. The CDR3 coding sequence is TGTGCCAGCAGCCGAACACCATTCTCTGGGGCCAACGTCCTGACTTTC.

The sample holds many counts of this clonotype. The chain carries TRBV20-1 and TRBJ2-3, with 10 bases fitting TRBD2. V trimming: 2 bases; J trimming: 5 bases; junction bases outside the gene matches: 4. The length of the CDR3 is 14 residues. Germline V gives CDR1 DFQATT, CDR2 SNEGSKA (reference sequence). For the CDR3, the DNA is TGCAGTGCTAGAAACCAGCGGGGGGGAGATACGCAGTATTTT. Translated, it gives CSARNQRGGDTQYF.

This clonotype has at least ten counts. The gene calls are TRBV5-1 and TRBJ2-4; no clear D. The germline V gene encodes CDR1 SGHRS and CDR2 YFSETQ. CDR3 length equals 16 residues. The V end lost 4 bases, the J end lost 0 bases, and 14 bases lay between the germline ends. In DNA form, the CDR3 reads TGCGCCAGCAGCGAAGATTTTACTCTAGCCAAAAACATTCAGTACTTC. Its translation: CASSEDFTLAKNIQYF. The full variable domain, its missing parts supplied by reference TRBV5-1 and TRBJ2-4, is KAGVTQTPRYLIKTRGQQVTLSCSPISGHRSVSWYQQTPGQGLQFLFEYFSETQRNKGNFPGRFSGRQFSNSRSEMNVSTLELGDSALYLCASSEDFTLAKNIQYFGAGTRLSVL.